The T cell receptor beta chain described here comes from a study of blood T cell repertoires in COVID-19 (dated by TCRdb to between 2020 and 2021). Looking at the study overall: The collaborator samples originated in the United States, Italy and Spain and spanned the acute and convalescent phases of COVID-19. The prospective study material was composed of cDNA or gDNA derived from T cells, B-cell-depleted T cells, or PBMCs. The dataset comprised deeply sampled blood TCRbeta repertoires from subjects exposed to, actively infected with, or recovered from COVID-19. The repertoires were made available in a free public database intended to serve as a resource for research on the immune response to SARS-CoV-2. The samples were drawn from two sources: the first 160 participants of the ongoing ImmuneRACE study, and 950 to 1,500 subjects contributed by 6 global collaborators. Sample metadata almost always included a de-identified subject ID, COVID-19 status, age in years and sex. HLA class I and class II types, where available, came from metadata supplied by the sample provider rather than from assay-based typing. Study-level results and caveats: The amount of clinical and demographic metadata varied by source and participant and was provided uncurated.

TCRbeta CDR3 regions were amplified from genomic DNA by means of the immunoSEQ Assay, a bias-controlled multiplex PCR. On the study's bioinformatics: Nucleated cell counts per sample were estimated from amplification of reference gene primers within the assay. To quantify the absolute abundance of each unique TCRbeta CDR3 rearrangement, sequence reads were collapsed and filtered. Productive Simpson clonality was computed per sample as the square root of Simpson's diversity index over productive rearrangements. The source is immuneACCESS, and TCRdb retained only in-frame sequences with V and J called. Part of the clones is not carried over; for the studies checked, unresolved V genes explain less than half of this, and the remainder is unexplained. D and trimming were read from the DNA, whereas the V and J calls and clone size are those reported in that table. The sample profile shows 150,000 to 250,000 clones; roughly nine tenths of them were found once. Together, the top ten hold 2% to 2.5% of the sample.

Concerning this clone itself: The target of this receptor is not known. The record has no base qualities; no much larger clone is one base away.

In the prospective study, participants were roughly 18 to 100 years old, resided in 24 geographic areas of the United States, and were enrolled through a virtual design. In the prospective study, participants were assigned to cohorts based on the clinical history participants reported in a screening survey and a study questionnaire. Recovered participants in ImmuneRACE Cohort 3 were defined by two consecutive negative NP/OP PCR tests, clearance by a healthcare professional, or resolution of symptoms. Each participant in the prospective study had whole blood, serum and a nasopharyngeal or oropharyngeal swab collected by mobile phlebotomists. Prospective study participants could optionally give additional blood draws and questionnaires over a roughly 2-month period. Prospective study blood samples were shipped either frozen or at room temperature before DNA extraction. V has 1 base trimmed and J has 12 bases trimmed; junction bases matching no gene number 4. CDR1 and CDR2, per the germline V gene, are MNHNS and SASEGT. The CDR3 covers 14 residues, taking in both the cysteine and the phenylalanine. Kept here is only the CDR3 DNA, which spans 42 bases and is read in frame from base 1.

The V and J segments used are TRBV6-1 and TRBJ1-6, and 9 junction bases match TRBD1. Sequencing was performed on PBMCs or T cells enriched from blood (not recorded which). This TCR came from a woman in her 30s who had recovered from COVID-19. For the CDR3, the sequence is CASSEGTGARPLHF. The DNA sequence follows: TGTGCCAGCAGTGAAGGGACAGGGGCGAGACCCCTCCACTTT.